This section outlines one TCR beta chain sequence together with its context. Its antigen is currently not known. It has no much larger one-base neighbor in the sample; base qualities were not kept. The method was the immunoSEQ multiplex PCR assay. A mixture of 60 forward primers for TCR Vbeta segments and 13 reverse primers for TCR Jbeta segments was used in the multiplex PCR. Amplification of the CDR3 region of rearranged TCR beta genes was performed with a multiplex PCR assay on genomic DNA. The amplified TCR beta libraries were sequenced on the Illumina HiSeq System as 87-base-pair reads. Regarding the original processing steps: A later analysis tallied tens of millions of unique TCR beta chains across the 700 or so repertoires, and approximately 9.9 million of those chains were shared by two or more donors. Raw reads were error-corrected and collapsed into unique sequences by a nearest-neighbor algorithm in which closely related sequences were merged to remove PCR and sequencing errors. V, D and J gene segments were assigned by aligning CDR3 sequences to IMGT reference sequences. For a sequence to be retained, a match of at least six nucleotides was required to both a V gene segment and a J gene segment. Rearrangements were called productive when the CDR3 lacked stop codons and stayed in frame with V and J; all others were non-productive. CDR3 was defined according to IMGT convention as the region running from the second conserved V-encoded cysteine to the conserved J-encoded phenylalanine. In an earlier analysis of around 640 of the donors, sequences lacking an unambiguous match to a single V gene segment were excluded. In an earlier analysis of some 590 of the donors, a V segment was called functional when productive rearrangements were above 56.7%, and segregating when the standard deviation between donors exceeded 5%. To diagnose cytomegalovirus status from the catalog of TCR beta chain sequences, a statistical classification framework was built. V and J gene assignment, in a later analysis, came from comparing TCR nucleotide sequences with IMGT/GENE-DB human TR gene sequences. The TCRdist pipeline was used in a later analysis to assign CDR3 sequences and most-parsimonious VDJ recombination scenarios. A later analysis defined each TCR beta chain by its CDR3 amino acid sequence plus V-gene family, and excluded reads lacking a unique V-gene family. In a later analysis, nearly 600 highly shared, low-generation-probability nucleotide sequences were removed to address suspected cross-contamination and a sequencing artifact. For each public chain, a later analysis derived a clonal expansion index from normalized ranks of inferred template counts within each repertoire. A later analysis computed generation probabilities with a VDJ recombination model fitted to out-of-frame rearrangements, and checked the results against IGoR. Hypergeometric tests were used in a later analysis to score TCR-TCR, TCR-HLA and TCR-CMV co-occurrence, with a repertoire-size bias correction applied to the TCR pairs. To estimate false discovery rates, a later analysis permuted the HLA or CMV assignments 20 times. A later analysis grouped co-occurring TCRs with DBSCAN, adding TCRdist sequence similarity when clustering within HLA-allele-positive subsets. Repertoires with fewer than 30,000 or more than 120,000 public chains, plus five repertoires with anomalous nucleotide sharing, were excluded from co-occurrence clustering. TCRdb stores this immuneACCESS table with in-frame sequences only. Part of the clones is absent; in the studies checked, under half of the shortfall reflects unresolved V genes, and no reason is known for the rest. V, J and clone size are those of that table, while D and trimming were read from the DNA. The sample table shows some 95,000 clones, and roughly 71% are seen once. More than 15% of the sample belongs to the ten largest clones.

These data originate in a study of cytomegalovirus exposure and HLA in healthy donors (dated by TCRdb to 2016 to 2017). Background on the whole study: In an earlier analysis of 450 to 750 of the donors, about 260 Gb of sequence data and 100 million or so unique TCR beta sequences from about 180 million T cells were reported. An early release that covered roughly 600 HLA-typed donors contained about 300 gigabases of sequencing data and tens of millions of unique TCR sequences. The genetic ancestry cluster associated with self-reported Caucasian donors included 81% of the roughly 380 genotyped donors. The study aimed to test whether signatures of past pathogen exposure could be identified by cataloging public T cell receptors. Using immunosequencing, the study profiled T cell repertoires from around 670 subjects and related those repertoires to cytomegalovirus serostatus. In addition to the first cohort of 666 subjects, a separate validation cohort of 130 or so different subjects was used. The study combined high-throughput TCR immunosequencing, statistical association of individual TCRs with disease status, and machine learning to predict cytomegalovirus infection status. A later analysis re-analyzed previously published TCR beta repertoires from 600 to 850 donors and added high-resolution HLA genotyping to study TCR occurrence patterns. The later analysis used no new phenotypic data to find candidate immune exposures, relying instead on TCR beta sequences and their occurrence across donors. In an earlier analysis of about 590 of the donors, high-throughput TCR beta sequencing was used to judge whether each TCR beta V gene segment behaved as functional or pseudogenic. Donor age, sex, ethnicity and CMV serostatus were compiled alongside the repertoire data. A later genetic analysis took genome-wide SNP genotypes for about three fifths of the 666 donors and used that subset as a discovery cohort. Every repertoire in the discovery cohort had been generated on one and the same sequencing platform. HLA typing covered class I and class II loci at four-digit resolution. The number of donors typed differed by locus, with 629-630 for A, B, C, DRB1 and DQB1, 522 for DQA1, 606 for DPA1, and some 440 for DPB1. Because of strong linkage in the cohort, roughly five DR-DQ haplotypes were treated as single units for association and clustering. On average, 235,054 unique TCR beta nucleotide sequences were sequenced per donor among some 430 genotyped donors of the cohort, with around 19% of those sequences being non-productive.

The cohort comprised hundreds of healthy bone marrow donors. All cohort members were sampled while nominally healthy, although unrecorded immune exposures were likely present. The donor was CMV seropositive and belonged to the group of some 290 seropositive cohort members. A peripheral blood sample was provided by each donor, and peripheral blood mononuclear cells were used for TCR beta sequencing. Genomic DNA extraction from the blood cell samples was performed with the Qiagen DNeasy Blood Extraction Kit. Results the study describes overall, beyond this receptor: Assigning TCR associations to individual alleles was difficult when HLA alleles, especially DR and DQ, strongly co-occurred. A later analysis found that TCR association rates varied across HLA loci, with DRB1 alleles showing the most associated TCRs and HLA-C alleles the fewest. Only TCR beta chains were sequenced in this cohort, and the absence of alpha or paired-chain data limited detectable features. In a later analysis, most CMV-associated TCR beta chains were found to appear HLA-restricted, with HLA associations seemingly driven largely by CMV exposure. An association between a missense DCLRE1C variant and V-gene and J-gene trimming of TCR beta chains was found in a later genetic analysis and replicated in an independent cohort. A further reported finding was that TCR beta sequences accurately predicted the HLA-A and HLA-B alleles for most subjects in the first cohort. In a later analysis, some 17,000 TCR beta sequences were associated with specific HLA alleles at a false discovery rate of 0.05. The earlier analysis of 587 of the donors excluded roughly 17 rarely observed V segments, including chromosome 9 orphons, because counts were too low. Because HLA typing was missing for some donors at each locus, association tests included only the typed subset. The 87-base-pair reads could not distinguish some IMGT-functional V segments, including TRBV6-2 and TRBV6-3, so those segments were excluded. In a later analysis, several top co-occurrence clusters were reported to appear linked to parvovirus B19, influenza, CMV and Epstein-Barr virus. The classifier was reported to diagnose cytomegalovirus status with high specificity and sensitivity in both the original and validation cohorts. In vitro tests confirmed that a few of the cytomegalovirus-associated TCR beta chains recognize cytomegalovirus antigens. In a later analysis, HLA-associated TCR beta chains were found to be more clonally expanded and to have lower generation probabilities than equally common non-associated chains. In a later genetic analysis, fewer N-insertions in productive TCRs were reported among donors in an Asian-associated ancestry cluster than the roughly 640-donor mean. The study gave a list of some 150 TCR beta chains associated with cytomegalovirus. CMV serostatus was the only immune exposure information available for the cohort. According to the authors, the approach could potentially be generalized to other disease states and immunological phenotypes. Broadly in line with IMGT annotations, most TCR beta V segments showed up in productive rearrangements about 90% or about 30% of the time in an earlier analysis of about 500 of the donors. Correlated functional status among segregating V segments might be attributable to linkage disequilibrium, but an unknown experimental factor could not be ruled out. Roughly uniform sequencing depth across donors was assumed in presence/absence analyses, although this assumption may not hold. A cluster of highly shared sequence variants was judged likely to be a technical artifact of the sequencing pipeline. Most TCR sequences were observed very rarely across donors, whereas some public TCRs were present in many individuals.

V and J are trimmed by 3 bases and 7 bases, and the gene matches miss 9 bases of the junction. The germline V gene gives CDR1 as KGHSH and CDR2 as LQKENI. The CDR3 holds 15 amino acids from the cysteine to the phenylalanine. The sequence is cut down to CDR3 DNA, 45 bases in frame from base 1. The sequence is built from TRBV18 and TRBJ2-7; TRBD1 fits 10 bases in the junction. The origin of this receptor is a woman between 18 and 29 years old in good health and CMV-seropositive. Sequenced: PBMCs. The base sequence is TGTGCCAGCTCACCTTCGACAGGGGGCCTCGAGGAGCAGTACTTC. It translates as CASSPSTGGLEEQYF.